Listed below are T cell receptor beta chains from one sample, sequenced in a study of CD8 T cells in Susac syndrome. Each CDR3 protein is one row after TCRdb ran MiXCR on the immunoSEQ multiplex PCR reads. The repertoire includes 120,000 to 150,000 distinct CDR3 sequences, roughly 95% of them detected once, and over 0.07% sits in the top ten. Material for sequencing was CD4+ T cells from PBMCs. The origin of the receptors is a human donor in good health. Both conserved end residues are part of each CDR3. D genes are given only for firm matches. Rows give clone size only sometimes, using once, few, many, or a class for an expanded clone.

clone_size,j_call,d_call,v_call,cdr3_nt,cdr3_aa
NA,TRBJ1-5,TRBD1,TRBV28,TGTGCCAGCACCCTGACAGGGAGGAACAATCAGCCCCAGCATTTT,CASTLTGRNNQPQHF
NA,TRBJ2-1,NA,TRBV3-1,TGTGCCAGCAGCCAAGTTCGCGGGTCCCGGGAGTTCTTC,CASSQVRGSREFF
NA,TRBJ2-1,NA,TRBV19,TGTGCCAGTATCCGATCCGGCGGTACCTACAATGAGCAGTTCTTC,CASIRSGGTYNEQFF
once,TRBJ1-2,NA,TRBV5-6,TGTGCCAGCAGCTTGGGCCCTGGCGGTCTGGAGGGCTACACCTTC,CASSLGPGGLEGYTF
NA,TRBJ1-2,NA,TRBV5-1,TGCGCCAGCAGCTTGGAGGATGGGGGCGGCTACACCTTC,CASSLEDGGGYTF
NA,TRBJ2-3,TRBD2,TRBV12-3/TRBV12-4,TGTGCCAGCAGTTTCGCGAGACTAGCGAGAAGCACAGATACGCAGTATTTT,CASSFARLARSTDTQYF
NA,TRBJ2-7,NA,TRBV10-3,TGTGCCATCAGCGCGCAGGCGAGCTACGAGCAGTACTTC,CAISAQASYEQYF
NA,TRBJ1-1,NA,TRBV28,TGTGCCAGCAAAACCGGGACAACTGAAGCTTTCTTT,CASKTGTTEAFF
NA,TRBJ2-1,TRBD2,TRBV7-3,TGTGCCAGCAGGCTCGCGGGAGGGCCACACAATGAGCAGTTCTTC,CASRLAGGPHNEQFF
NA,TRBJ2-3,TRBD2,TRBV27,TGTGCCAGCAGCCACTCCCCGGGACTAGCGGGAATCACAGATACGCAGTATTTT,CASSHSPGLAGITDTQYF
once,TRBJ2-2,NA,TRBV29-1,TGCAGCGTCGGGATATCGAACACCGGGGAGCTGTTTTTT,CSVGISNTGELFF
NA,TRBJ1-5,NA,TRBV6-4,TGTGCCAGCAGTGTCCAGGCCGATCCAAATCAGCCCCAGCATTTT,CASSVQADPNQPQHF
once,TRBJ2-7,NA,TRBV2,TGTGCCAGCATCCGGAGCCAGGGCCGATCCTACGAGCAGTACTTC,CASIRSQGRSYEQYF
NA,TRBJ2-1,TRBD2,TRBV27,TGTGCCAGCGCCCTAGGGACTAGCGGGAAGGATGAGCAGTTCTTC,CASALGTSGKDEQFF
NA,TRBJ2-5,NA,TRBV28,TGTGCCAGCAGTCCACAGGGACTAACTGGGGAGACCCAGTACTTC,CASSPQGLTGETQYF
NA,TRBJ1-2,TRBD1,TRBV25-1,TGTGCCAGCAGTAACTTGGGACAGGATTACGGCTACACCTTC,CASSNLGQDYGYTF
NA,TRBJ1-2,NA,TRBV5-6,TGTGCCAGCAGACGGACCTCGGGCTATGGCTACACCTTC,CASRRTSGYGYTF
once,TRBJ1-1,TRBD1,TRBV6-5,TGTGCCAGCAGTGTATCGACAGGGGGGTCTAACACTGAAGCTTTCTTT,CASSVSTGGSNTEAFF
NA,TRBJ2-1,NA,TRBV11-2,TGTGCCAGCAGGCCCGGGTTGGATGAGCAGTTCTTC,CASRPGLDEQFF
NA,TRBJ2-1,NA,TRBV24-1,TGTGCCACCAGTGCTACACCTTCAAGTAAGGGGTCCTACAATGAGCAGTTCTTC,CATSATPSSKGSYNEQFF
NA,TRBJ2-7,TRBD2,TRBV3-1,TGTGCCAGCAGCCCGACTAGCATAACTTACGAGCAGTACTTC,CASSPTSITYEQYF
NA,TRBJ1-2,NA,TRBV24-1,TGTGCCACCAGTGATGGGCAGGTGGACCTAGACGGCTACACCTTC,CATSDGQVDLDGYTF
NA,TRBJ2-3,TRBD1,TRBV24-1,TGTGCCACCAGTTGGACAGGGGGCTTGGAGGATACGCAGTATTTT,CATSWTGGLEDTQYF
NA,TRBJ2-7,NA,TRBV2,TGTGCCAGCAGTGGAACCGCCCGCGTCTACGAGCAGTACTTC,CASSGTARVYEQYF
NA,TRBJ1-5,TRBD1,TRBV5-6,TGTGCCAGCAGCGCCGGACCCGGGACAGGGGGCAATCAGCCCCAGCATTTT,CASSAGPGTGGNQPQHF
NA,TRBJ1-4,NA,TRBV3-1,TGTGCCAGCAGCCAAGATCGGGGCCGGCGCGAAAAACTGTTTTTT,CASSQDRGRREKLFF
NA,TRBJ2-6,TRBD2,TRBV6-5,TGTGCCAGCAGTTCGGGAGGGTTAATCTCTGGGGCCAACGTCCTGACTTTC,CASSSGGLISGANVLTF
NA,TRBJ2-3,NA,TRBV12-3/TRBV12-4,TGTGCCAGCAGTGATGGGCCGGCTTTATTTGATACGCAGTATTTT,CASSDGPALFDTQYF
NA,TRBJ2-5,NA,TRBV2,TGTGCCAGCAGTAGGTACCAAGAGACCCAGTACTTC,CASSRYQETQYF
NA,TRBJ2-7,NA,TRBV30,TGTGCCTGGAGTGTTATGAAGGGCTACGAGCAGTACTTC,CAWSVMKGYEQYF
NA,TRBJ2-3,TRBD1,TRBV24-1,TGTGCCACCAGTGCCGCCGGGACAGGGGGTGATACGCAGTATTTT,CATSAAGTGGDTQYF
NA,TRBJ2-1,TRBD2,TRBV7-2,TGTGCCAGCAGCGCGACTAGCGGGGTAGAGTTCTTC,CASSATSGVEFF
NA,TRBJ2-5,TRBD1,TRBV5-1,TGCGCCAGCAGCATACCCGGGACAGGACAAGAGACCCAGTACTTC,CASSIPGTGQETQYF
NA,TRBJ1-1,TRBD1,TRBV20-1,TGCAGTGCAACCCGACAGGGGGCAGACACTGAAGCTTTCTTT,CSATRQGADTEAFF
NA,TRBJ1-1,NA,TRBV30,TGTGCCTGGACACTCTCAGGTTTCACTGAAGCTTTCTTT,CAWTLSGFTEAFF
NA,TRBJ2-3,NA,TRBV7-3,TGTGCCAGCAGGTACAGCAGCACAGATACGCAGTATTTT,CASRYSSTDTQYF
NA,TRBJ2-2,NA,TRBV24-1,TGTGCCACCAGTGGGGCCGGGGAGCTGTTTTTT,CATSGAGELFF
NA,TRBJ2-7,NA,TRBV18,TGTGCCAGCTCACCGACAGGAATGGGCTACGAGCAGTACTTC,CASSPTGMGYEQYF
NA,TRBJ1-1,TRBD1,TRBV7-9,TGTGCCAGCAGCTTCCGCTCCCCAGGGGGGACTGAAGCTTTCTTT,CASSFRSPGGTEAFF
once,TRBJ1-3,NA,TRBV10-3,TGTGCCATCAGTGAGTCGGGAGACACCATATATTTT,CAISESGDTIYF
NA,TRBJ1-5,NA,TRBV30,TGTGCCTGGAGTCCTGACACCCGAGCCGGGCCCCAGCATTTT,CAWSPDTRAGPQHF
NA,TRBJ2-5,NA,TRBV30,TGTGCCTGGAGCGCCAGGGGGGACAGAGAGTACTTC,CAWSARGDREYF
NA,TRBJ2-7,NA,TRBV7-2,TGTGCCAGCAGCCCTCTGCTTGTGTCCCACGAGCAGTACTTC,CASSPLLVSHEQYF
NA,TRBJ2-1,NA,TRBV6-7,TGTGCCAGCAGTTACCGGGACAATGAGCAGTTCTTC,CASSYRDNEQFF
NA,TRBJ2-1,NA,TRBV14,TGTGCCAGCAGCCAAGTCCGCCGGAGCCAAGTCACAGTCTACAATGAGCAGTTCTTC,CASSQVRRSQVTVYNEQFF
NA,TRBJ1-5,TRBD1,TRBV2,TGTGCCAGCAGTGTCCAGGGGGTTGGGGTGCAGCCCCAGCATTTT,CASSVQGVGVQPQHF
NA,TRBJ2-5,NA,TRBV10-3,TGTGCCATCAGTGAGTCCGAGCGAGGCGAGACCCAGTACTTC,CAISESERGETQYF
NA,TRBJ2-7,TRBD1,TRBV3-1,TGTGCCAGCAGCCCTCGGACAGGGGGTAACGAGCAGTACTTC,CASSPRTGGNEQYF
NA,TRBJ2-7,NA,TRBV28,TGTGCCAGCAGCACCACCGTAACCTACGAGCAGTACTTC,CASSTTVTYEQYF
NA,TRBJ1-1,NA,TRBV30,TGTGCCTGGACAGGGGCCGTGGACCAGGGTGGAACCTTGAACACTGAAGCTTTCTTT,CAWTGAVDQGGTLNTEAFF
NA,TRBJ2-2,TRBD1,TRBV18,TGTGCCAGCTCACCACGACAGGGGTTCAACACCGGGGAGCTGTTTTTT,CASSPRQGFNTGELFF
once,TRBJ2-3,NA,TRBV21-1,TGTGCCAGCAGCTCCTCGACAGAATGGGGGACAGATACGCAGTATTTT,CASSSSTEWGTDTQYF
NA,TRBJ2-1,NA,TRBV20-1,TGCAGTGGGGGGGACAAGGAACAGCTCCATGAGCAGTTCTTC,CSGGDKEQLHEQFF
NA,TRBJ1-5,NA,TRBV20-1,TGCAGTGTTGCGGACGGGTCCCAAAAACCCCAGCATTTT,CSVADGSQKPQHF
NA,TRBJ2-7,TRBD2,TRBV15,TGTGCCACCAGGGTAGCGGGAGGCTACGAGCAGTACTTC,CATRVAGGYEQYF